This T cell receptor (beta chain) was recovered during a study of radiation and T cells in renal cell carcinoma. Whole-study results and caveats: No pretreatment tumor biopsies were available for baseline clonotypes.

Time point in this sample: blood 4 weeks post-SBRT, at nephrectomy. Treatment of the sample: 15 Gy SBRT to primary tumor, nephrectomy 4 weeks later. Nephrectomy followed 15 Gy stereotactic body radiation by 4 weeks. Worth noting for this clone: Its antigen is still unknown.

Using immunoSEQ multiplex PCR, the repertoire was profiled, and TCRdb retains in-frame clones only, with some absent. The sample includes roughly 45,000 clones, around four fifths of them seen just once. There are 13 residues in the CDR3. Germline CDR1 SNHLY, CDR2 FYNNEI. V shed 6 bases and J shed 1 base, with 8 bases lying between them. This chain connects TRBV2 to TRBJ2-3; D uncertain. The receptor was isolated from a woman in her 70s with renal cell carcinoma. The source material was blood, sampled from a patient whose treatment included radiotherapy and nephrectomy. DNA of the CDR3: TGTGCCAGCAGGGAACCGGGCACAGATACGCAGTATTTT. Protein: CASREPGTDTQYF.